This T cell receptor (beta chain) stems from a study of ipilimumab plus nivolumab after autologous stem cell transplantation. At the level of the study: Patients received a median of 5 ipilimumab and 8 or 9 nivolumab doses. Study-wide results and limits: TCR repertoire, Treg phenotype and gut microbiota reportedly support more study of this approach.

Repertoires were generated with immunoSEQ multiplex PCR, while TCRdb's copy carries only in-frame clones and drops some. This sample has over 75,000 clones, with around 80% found just once. Through week 26, nivolumab 3 mg/kg IV was given weeks 1, 4, 7, 10, then biweekly. V dropped 8 bases and J dropped 4 bases, with 8 bases sitting between them. Germline lookup yields CDR1 MNHEY and CDR2 SMNVEV (reference sequence). The CDR3 spans 11 residues. For this clone: Antigen specificity is unknown.

V usage is TRBV27 and J usage is TRBJ1-2; D possibly corresponds to TRBD1 (5 bases). This receptor was obtained from a male donor with diffuse large B-cell lymphoma. Here the sequenced sample was PBMCs, taken in a trial of ipilimumab plus nivolumab as post-transplant consolidation. CDR3 DNA: TGTGCCAGCCTAGGGGTCTATGGCTACACCTTC. Its protein product is CASLGVYGYTF.